Below, 22 T cell receptor beta chains from the same sample are listed, as sequenced in a study of T cells after yellow fever vaccination. Via MiXCR, TCRdb re-called the 5' RACE reads, giving one row per CDR3 protein. The table lists a few hundred thousand distinct CDR3 sequences, roughly 9% of them singletons, with about 3% in the top ten. This specimen consisted of CD4+ T cells sorted from PBMCs, obtained 5 days after the yellow fever booster vaccination. The receptors come from a man aged 18-30 years who received the YFV17D yellow fever vaccine.

This clonotype was counted between two and nine times. The chain couples TRBV6-5 to TRBJ1-2; TRBD1 aligns across 10 bases. CDR3 length: 17 amino acids. The germline V gene encodes CDR1 MNHEY and CDR2 SVGAGI. V lost 5 bases and J lost 13; bases outside the gene matches: 22. CDR3: CASSRTGTGEGGWLRTF. CDR3 coding DNA: TGTGCCAGCAGTAGAACCGGGACAGGGGAGGGAGGATGGCTACGCACCTTC.

This clonotype was observed a few times. V usage is TRBV3-1 and J usage is TRBJ2-3; D is ambiguous. The CDR3 extends over 12 amino acids. Germline CDR1 is LGHDT and CDR2 is YNNKEL (reference sequence). The germline V and J ends were trimmed by 3 bases and 3 bases, with 4 bases remaining between them. CDR3 sequence: CASSQATDTQYF. The CDR3 DNA is TGTGCCAGCAGCCAGGCAACAGATACGCAGTATTTT.

The chain joins TRBV6-5 to TRBJ2-3; weak D call: TRBD2 (7 bases). V lost 0 bases to trimming and J lost 2 bases, with 12 bases between them. CDR1 and CDR2 (germline): MNHEY, SVGAGI. The CDR3 length is 16 residues. The CDR3 region is CASSYSGGPPTDTQYF. CDR3 DNA: TGTGCCAGCAGTTACTCGGGGGGGCCCCCCACAGATACGCAGTATTTT.

The chain employs TRBV29-1 and TRBJ1-1; no clear D gene. The CDR3 has 13 residues. The germline V gene has CDR1 SQVTM and CDR2 ANQGSEA. V dropped 2 bases and J dropped 8 bases, with 15 bases sitting between them. CDR3 coding DNA: TGCAGCGTTGAATCGTCAGAACGGAAAGAAGCTTTCTTT. This sequence encodes CSVESSERKEAFF.

This clonotype turned up a few times. The chain combines TRBV12-3 or TRBV12-4 with TRBJ2-3, with TRBD2 as a possible D gene (5 bases). Trimming took off 6 bases at V and 0 bases at J, with 13 bases between the two ends. The CDR3 loop spans 15 amino acids. The CDR3 protein is CASSRRTYSTDTQYF. CDR3 bases: TGTGCCAGCAGCCGGAGGACTTATAGCACAGATACGCAGTATTTT.

This clonotype was counted between two and nine times. The CDR3 DNA is TGTGCCAGCTCACCGGGGCAGGGTCGAGACACTGAAGCTTTCTTT. Protein product: CASSPGQGRDTEAFF. The genes are TRBV18 and TRBJ1-1; D may be TRBD1 (5 bases). Germline CDR1 is KGHSH and CDR2 is LQKENI. CDR3 size: 15 residues. The V and J ends lost 3 bases and 3 bases respectively, with 14 bases between them.

The genes are TRBV4-1 and TRBJ2-1, with TRBD1 identical over 9 bases. Germline CDR1 is MGHRA and CDR2 is YSYEKL. The CDR3 sequence is 15 residues long. V dropped 2 bases and J dropped 8; count of bases not matched to a gene: 7. The CDR3 DNA reads TGCGCCAGCAGCCAACCGGGACAGGGTTCGGATGAGCAGTTCTTC. It specifies CASSQPGQGSDEQFF.

This clonotype occurred a few times. The chain uses TRBV24-1 and TRBJ2-2, with D perhaps matching TRBD1 (6 bases). The CDR3 totals 15 residues. V shed 3 bases and J shed 3 bases, with 10 bases lying between them. Germline CDR1 KGHDR, CDR2 SFDVKD. This CDR3 is CATSDAQGYTGELFF. CDR3 nucleotides: TGTGCCACCAGTGATGCCCAGGGGTACACCGGGGAGCTGTTTTTT.

The chain is built from TRBV5-6 and TRBJ2-2, with 16 positions matching TRBD2. Germline V lookup: CDR1 SGHDT, CDR2 YYEEEE. V shed 4 bases, J shed 6 bases, and the junction held 6 bases outside the gene matches. The length of the CDR3 is 17 residues. The CDR3, as DNA: TGTGCCAGCAGCGAACTGGGACTAGCGGGGGGGTCCGGGGAGCTGTTTTTT. Protein: CASSELGLAGGSGELFF.

This clonotype was detected a few times. The chain carries TRBV5-6 and TRBJ1-2; TRBD1 aligns across 7 bases. This CDR3 has 14 residues. Germline V lookup: CDR1 SGHDT, CDR2 YYEEEE. V lost 3 bases and J lost 4; bases outside the gene matches: 6. Here the CDR3 reads CASSSDRAGYGYTF. The DNA of the CDR3 is TGTGCCAGCAGCTCCGACAGGGCGGGCTATGGCTACACCTTC. The full variable domain, with the rest looked up from reference TRBV5-6 and TRBJ1-2, is DAGVTQSPTHLIKTRGQQVTLRCSPKSGHDTVSWYQQALGQGPQFIFQYYEEEERQRGNFPDRFSGHQFPNYSSELNVNALLLGDSALYLCASSSDRAGYGYTFGSGTRLTVV.

This clonotype was seen many times. CDR3 protein: CASSSADTQYF. The DNA of the CDR3 is TGTGCCAGCAGCTCCGCGGATACGCAGTATTTT. The chain has TRBV2 and TRBJ2-3; D not resolved. The length of the CDR3 is 11 residues. V lost 6 bases and J lost 6, with 7 bases in between. The germline V gene encodes CDR1 SNHLY and CDR2 FYNNEI.

This chain connects TRBV5-6 to TRBJ1-2; TRBD1 matches 7 bases. V shed 6 bases, J shed 0 bases, and the junction held 17 bases outside the gene matches. This CDR3 has 18 amino acids. The germline V gene encodes CDR1 SGHDT and CDR2 YYEEEE. The CDR3 DNA sequence: TGTGCCAGCACCTTTCGGACAGGCCATACCATCTCTAACTATGGCTACACCTTC. Protein sequence: CASTFRTGHTISNYGYTF. Looking up the rest from reference TRBV5-6 and TRBJ1-2 gives the full variable domain: DAGVTQSPTHLIKTRGQQVTLRCSPKSGHDTVSWYQQALGQGPQFIFQYYEEEERQRGNFPDRFSGHQFPNYSSELNVNALLLGDSALYLCASTFRTGHTISNYGYTFGSGTRLTVV.

This clonotype was counted ten times or more. The chain uses TRBV5-1 and TRBJ2-7, with 8 nucleotides matching TRBD1. Trimming cost V 3 bases and J 6 bases; bases outside gene matches: 5. Per the germline V gene, CDR1 is SGHRS and CDR2 is YFSETQ. The CDR3 consists of 13 residues. CDR3 in DNA: TGCGCCAGCAGCTGGGGACAGGTCTCCGAGCAGTACTTC. This sequence encodes CASSWGQVSEQYF.

This clonotype was counted many times. This chain connects TRBV4-1 to TRBJ2-7; tentatively, D is TRBD2 (6 bases). V was cut by 2 bases and J by 4 bases, with 18 bases left in between. The germline V gene has CDR1 MGHRA and CDR2 YSYEKL. The CDR3 consists of 16 residues. The CDR3 reads CASSQTPGTGLYEQYF. The CDR3 DNA reads as TGCGCCAGCAGCCAAACTCCCGGGACGGGACTGTACGAGCAGTACTTC.

The genes are TRBV12-3 or TRBV12-4 and TRBJ1-5; the match to TRBD1 covers 7 bases. J gave up 6 bases and V 5 bases, and 10 bases lay outside the gene matches. This CDR3 has 15 amino acids. The CDR3 loop reads CASSLRTGRGQPQHF. The CDR3, as DNA: TGTGCCAGCAGTCTACGGACAGGTCGAGGTCAGCCCCAGCATTTT.

This sequence joins TRBV5-1 and TRBJ2-7; 10 nucleotides align to TRBD2. Germline V gives CDR1 SGHRS, CDR2 YFSETQ. J gave up 2 bases and V 6 bases, and 8 bases lay outside the gene matches. The CDR3 consists of 15 residues. CDR3 loop: CASTPLAGDTYEQYF. The CDR3, as DNA: TGCGCCAGCACCCCGCTAGCGGGGGATACCTACGAGCAGTACTTC.

The DNA of the CDR3 is TGTGCCAGCAGTTTAGCGGAAAACCAGCCCCAGCATTTT. The encoded protein is CASSLAENQPQHF. The chain recombines TRBV12-3 or TRBV12-4 with TRBJ1-5; D call uncertain. The length of the CDR3 is 13 residues. V dropped 0 bases and J dropped 7 bases, with 7 bases sitting between them.

This clonotype has a handful of counts. V usage is TRBV12-3 or TRBV12-4 and J usage is TRBJ1-5; 8 bases match TRBD1. Unmatched junction bases numbered 3, after V lost 1 base and J lost 1 base. The CDR3 sequence is 16 residues long. This chain's CDR3 is CASSLEDRVSNQPQHF. The CDR3 DNA follows: TGTGCCAGCAGTTTAGAGGACAGGGTAAGCAATCAGCCCCAGCATTTT.

This clonotype occurred many times. The chain carries TRBV9 and TRBJ2-1, with D perhaps being TRBD1 or TRBD2 (5 bases each). This CDR3 is built from 15 residues. From germline, CDR1 is SGDLS and CDR2 YYNGEE. Trimming removed 3 bases at V and 12 bases at J, with 22 bases between. CDR3 residues: CASSEGLRGYGWQFF. The CDR3 DNA is TGTGCCAGCAGCGAGGGGTTGCGCGGGTACGGGTGGCAGTTCTTC.

V and J are TRBV19 and TRBJ2-3; D possibly corresponds to TRBD1 (6 bases). Trimming removed 8 bases from V and 2 bases from J, with 17 bases in between. This CDR3 has 15 amino acids. Germline CDR1 reads LNHDA; CDR2 reads SQIVND (reference sequence). CDR3 loop: CASSSSGASTDTQYF. CDR3 DNA: TGTGCCAGTTCCTCCTCAGGGGCTTCCACAGATACGCAGTATTTT. Variable domain in full (rest from reference TRBV19 and TRBJ2-3): DGGITQSPKYLFRKEGQNVTLSCEQNLNHDAMYWYRQDPGQGLRLIYYSQIVNDFQKGDIAEGYSVSREKKESFPLTVTSAQKNPTAFYLCASSSSGASTDTQYFGPGTRLTVL.

This clonotype was found many times. The chain combines TRBV7-9 with TRBJ1-2; 8 bases are a match to TRBD1. This CDR3 has 12 residues. J was trimmed by 7 bases and V by 4 bases; bases with no gene match: 2. Germline V gene lookup returns CDR1 SEHNR and CDR2 FQNEAQ (reference sequence). As DNA, the CDR3 is TGTGCCAGCAGCTCTACAGGGGGTGGCTACACCTTC. Protein product: CASSSTGGGYTF.

This chain connects TRBV5-1 to TRBJ2-1; D is perhaps TRBD2 (7 bases). V lost 1 base to trimming and J lost 10 bases, with 15 bases between them. The CDR3 covers 14 residues. The germline CDR1 and CDR2 sequences are SGHRS and YFSETQ. In DNA form, the CDR3 reads TGCGCCAGCAGCTTGACCGGGGGGCTTAGCGAGCAGTTCTTC. It codes for CASSLTGGLSEQFF.